This T cell receptor beta chain was identified during a study of CD8 T cells in ankylosing spondylitis. Study findings and constraints: Ankylosing spondylitis blood seemed to carry a telltale TCR beta motif made of about 8 highly homologous variants.

The CDR3 extends over 14 amino acids. CDR1 is SQVTM and CDR2 is ANQGSEA in the germline V gene. V shed 4 bases, J shed 3 bases, and the junction held 4 bases outside the gene matches. One entry per CDR3 protein, called by TCRdb with MiXCR from the 5' RACE reads. Counted here are under 300,000 distinct CDR3 sequences, approximately 10% occurring once; the ten biggest clones make up about 3%. This clonotype was detected many times. The target antigen is unknown. The chain joins TRBV29-1 to TRBJ1-1; TRBD1 matches 11 bases. The sequenced sample was blood, either unsorted or a sorted T cell fraction (not recorded which). The receptor was isolated from a male donor with ankylosing spondylitis or in good health (not recorded which). Written as DNA, the CDR3 is TGCAGCGTTGGGACAGGGGGCAGTTACACTGAAGCTTTCTTT. It encodes CSVGTGGSYTEAFF.